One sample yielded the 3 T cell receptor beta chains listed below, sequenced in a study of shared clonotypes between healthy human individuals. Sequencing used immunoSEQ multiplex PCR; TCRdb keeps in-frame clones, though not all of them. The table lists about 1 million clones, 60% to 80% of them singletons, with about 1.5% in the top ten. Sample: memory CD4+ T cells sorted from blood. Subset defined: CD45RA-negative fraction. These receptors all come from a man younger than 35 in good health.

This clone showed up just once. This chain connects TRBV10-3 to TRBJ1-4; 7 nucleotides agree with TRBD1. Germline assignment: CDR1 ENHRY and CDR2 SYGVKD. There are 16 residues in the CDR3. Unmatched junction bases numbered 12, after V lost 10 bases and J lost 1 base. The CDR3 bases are TGTGCCACGCAAGATCCTGACAGGGAAACTAATGAAAAACTGTTTTTT. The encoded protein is CATQDPDRETNEKLFF.

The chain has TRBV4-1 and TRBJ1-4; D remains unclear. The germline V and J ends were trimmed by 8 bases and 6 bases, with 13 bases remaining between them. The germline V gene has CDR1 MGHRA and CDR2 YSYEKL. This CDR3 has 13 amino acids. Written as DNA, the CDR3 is TGCGCCAGCCGGTCGGGGTTTGATGAAAAACTGTTTTTT. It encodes CASRSGFDEKLFF.

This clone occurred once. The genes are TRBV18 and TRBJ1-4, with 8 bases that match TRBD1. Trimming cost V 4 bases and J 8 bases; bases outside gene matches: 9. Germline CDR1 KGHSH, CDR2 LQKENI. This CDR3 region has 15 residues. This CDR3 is CASSRTTGAEEKLFF. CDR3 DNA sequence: TGTGCCAGCTCACGGACGACAGGGGCGGAGGAAAAACTGTTTTTT.